These T cell receptor beta chains were read from a single sample in a study of T cells and copy number aberrations in small-cell lung cancer. The data were produced by immunoSEQ multiplex PCR, yet TCRdb's version contains in-frame clones alone and is incomplete. The sample has over 6,000 clones, around 69% seen once. The sequencing sample was made of tumor tissue. The receptors shown here come from a man between 50 and 59 years old with small cell lung cancer. Each CDR3 is given with its conserved first and last residue. D genes are given only for firm matches. The size entry is marked missing in some rows and otherwise reads once, few, many or a size class.

j_gene	v_gene	d_gene	abundance	CDR3aa	CDR3nt
TRBJ2-1	TRBV28	TRBD2	few	CASILAGDNEQFF	TGTGCCAGCATACTAGCGGGAGACAATGAGCAGTTCTTC
TRBJ2-3	TRBV9	NA	NA	CASSVVADPSTDTQYF	TGTGCCAGCAGCGTAGTAGCGGACCCTAGCACAGATACGCAGTATTTT
TRBJ2-1	TRBV11-2	NA	NA	CASSLEGSGNNEQFF	TGTGCCAGCAGCTTAGAAGGCTCGGGAAACAATGAGCAGTTCTTC
TRBJ2-7	TRBV27	NA	NA	CASSLIPGDEQYF	TGTGCCAGCAGTCTTATCCCAGGGGACGAGCAGTACTTC
TRBJ2-6	TRBV6-5	NA	once	CASGPSGANVLTF	TGTGCCAGCGGGCCCTCTGGGGCCAACGTCCTGACTTTC
TRBJ1-2	TRBV7-2	NA	NA	CASSLGGEGWPVYGYTF	TGTGCCAGCAGCTTAGGGGGGGAGGGGTGGCCCGTCTATGGCTACACCTTC
TRBJ2-5	TRBV2	NA	few	CASMTELQETQYF	TGTGCCAGCATGACAGAACTACAAGAGACCCAGTACTTC
TRBJ2-1	TRBV7-2	TRBD2	NA	CASSLDSGSYNEQFF	TGTGCCAGCAGCTTAGATAGCGGGAGTTACAATGAGCAGTTCTTC
TRBJ2-7	TRBV14	NA	NA	CASSPSPPGISYEQYF	TGTGCCAGCAGCCCTTCGCCGCCGGGGATTTCCTACGAGCAGTACTTC
TRBJ1-2	TRBV27	NA	NA	CASSLSADYYGYTF	TGTGCCAGCAGTTTATCTGCAGATTACTATGGCTACACCTTC
TRBJ2-5	TRBV7-3	TRBD2	NA	CASSPSAGALRAQYF	TGTGCCAGCAGCCCCTCGGCGGGAGCCCTCAGAGCCCAGTACTTC
TRBJ2-6	TRBV29-1	NA	NA	CSVGPGANVLTF	TGCAGCGTTGGACCTGGGGCCAACGTCCTGACTTTC
TRBJ2-5	TRBV16	NA	medium-sized	CASSQSETQYF	TGTGCCAGCAGCCAATCAGAGACCCAGTACTTC
TRBJ2-2	TRBV27	NA	NA	CASSFGAGELFF	TGTGCCAGCAGTTTTGGGGCCGGGGAGCTGTTTTTT
TRBJ2-1	TRBV6-5	TRBD1	NA	CASSSDRGGIDEQFF	TGTGCCAGCAGCTCGGACAGGGGGGGTATCGATGAGCAGTTCTTC
TRBJ2-7	TRBV5-4	NA	NA	CASSPAGSYYEQYF	TGTGCCAGCAGCCCAGCCGGGAGTTACTACGAGCAGTACTTC
TRBJ2-7	TRBV29-1	TRBD1	NA	CSVESRTGTYEQYF	TGCAGCGTTGAGTCAAGGACAGGAACCTACGAGCAGTACTTC
TRBJ1-2	TRBV11-2	TRBD1	NA	CTSSGQGLDGYTF	TGTACCAGCAGCGGACAGGGGCTGGATGGCTACACCTTC
TRBJ1-1	TRBV5-6	TRBD1	NA	CASSSRDRGWDMNTEAFF	TGTGCCAGCAGCTCGCGGGACAGGGGTTGGGACATGAACACTGAAGCTTTCTTT
TRBJ1-3	TRBV14	NA	NA	CASSSLPGNTIYF	TGTGCCAGCAGCAGCCTACCGGGGAACACCATATATTTT
TRBJ2-1	TRBV5-1	NA	few	CASSLTRTNEQFF	TGCGCCAGCAGCTTAACCAGAACGAATGAGCAGTTCTTC
TRBJ1-1	TRBV7-8	NA	NA	CASSLGDLNAEAFF	TGTGCCAGCAGCTTAGGGGATTTGAACGCTGAAGCTTTCTTT
TRBJ1-2	TRBV10-2	TRBD1	NA	CASRGTGGGGYTF	TGCGCCAGCAGGGGGACAGGGGGTGGTGGCTACACCTTC
TRBJ1-3	TRBV6-6	NA	NA	CASSLDTSSGNTIYF	TGTGCCAGCAGCCTAGACACGAGCTCTGGAAACACCATATATTTT
TRBJ2-7	TRBV19	TRBD1	NA	CASSIDLGTGVYEQYF	TGTGCCAGTAGTATAGATCTGGGGACAGGGGTCTACGAGCAGTACTTC
TRBJ1-2	TRBV7-3	TRBD1	NA	CASSPTQGDDGYTF	TGTGCCAGCAGCCCGACACAGGGGGATGATGGCTACACCTTC
TRBJ2-1	TRBV19	TRBD2	NA	CASSHVAGGTYNEQFF	TGTGCCAGTAGCCACGTAGCGGGAGGAACCTACAATGAGCAGTTCTTC
TRBJ2-3	TRBV4-2	NA	NA	CASRSQGGFTDTQYF	TGTGCCAGCCGATCGCAGGGGGGATTCACAGATACGCAGTATTTT
TRBJ2-1	TRBV2	TRBD2	NA	CASRDLAGGDNEQFF	TGTGCCAGCAGGGATCTAGCGGGAGGTGACAATGAGCAGTTCTTC
TRBJ2-1	TRBV29-1	NA	NA	CSVEGSGIPGDEQFF	TGCAGCGTTGAAGGTTCCGGGATACCTGGGGATGAGCAGTTCTTC
TRBJ1-1	TRBV4-1	NA	NA	CASSTGQYYTEAFF	TGCGCCAGCAGCACAGGACAGTATTACACTGAAGCTTTCTTT
TRBJ1-1	TRBV6-6	TRBD1	few	CASSSRTGGTEAFF	TGTGCCAGCAGCTCCAGGACAGGGGGGACTGAAGCTTTCTTT
TRBJ2-5	TRBV9	NA	NA	CASSVARGETQYF	TGTGCCAGCAGCGTAGCGAGGGGAGAGACCCAGTACTTC
TRBJ1-3	TRBV5-1	NA	NA	CASRTDGDSGNTIYF	TGCGCCAGCAGGACCGACGGAGACTCTGGAAACACCATATATTTT
TRBJ2-3	TRBV28	TRBD2	once	CASSQTPGLAGTDTQYF	TGTGCCAGCAGTCAGACACCGGGACTAGCGGGCACAGATACGCAGTATTTT
TRBJ2-2	TRBV5-1	NA	NA	CARNIQGEHTYTGELFF	TGCGCCAGAAATATACAGGGAGAGCACACCTACACCGGGGAGCTGTTTTTT
TRBJ1-2	TRBV5-8	TRBD1	NA	CASSRQGAYGYTF	TGTGCCAGCAGTAGACAGGGTGCCTATGGCTACACCTTC
TRBJ1-5	TRBV19	NA	large	CASSPAGDSNQPQHF	TGTGCCAGTAGTCCCGCCGGGGATAGCAATCAGCCCCAGCATTTT
TRBJ2-7	TRBV2	NA	NA	CASSESRQRNYEQYF	TGTGCCAGCAGTGAATCGCGACAGAGAAACTACGAGCAGTACTTC
TRBJ1-1	TRBV19	NA	NA	CASTLSGEWTEAFF	TGTGCCAGTACCCTAAGCGGGGAGTGGACTGAAGCTTTCTTT
TRBJ2-1	TRBV2	TRBD2	NA	CASSVGRASNEQFF	TGTGCCAGCAGTGTGGGGAGGGCCTCTAATGAGCAGTTCTTC
TRBJ2-7	TRBV5-5	TRBD1	NA	CASSYPSTWTGREQYF	TGTGCCAGCAGCTACCCGAGTACTTGGACAGGGCGCGAGCAGTACTTC
TRBJ1-1	TRBV5-1	NA	NA	CASSLIVRDTEAFF	TGCGCCAGCAGCCTGATAGTGCGGGATACTGAAGCTTTCTTT
TRBJ2-1	TRBV7-2	TRBD2	NA	CASSLLAGGNNEQFF	TGTGCCAGCAGCCTTCTAGCGGGAGGGAACAATGAGCAGTTCTTC
TRBJ2-5	TRBV5-1	NA	NA	CASSLGGGQETQYF	TGCGCCAGCAGCTTGGGAGGAGGGCAAGAGACCCAGTACTTC
TRBJ2-3	TRBV11-2	TRBD1	NA	CASSLESRGRGVTDTQYF	TGTGCCAGCAGCTTAGAAAGTAGGGGGCGAGGGGTCACAGATACGCAGTATTTT
TRBJ1-2	TRBV29-1	NA	NA	CSVHTGTYYGYTF	TGCAGCGTTCATACAGGGACCTACTATGGCTACACCTTC
TRBJ2-5	TRBV15	NA	NA	CATSRERRQTQYF	TGTGCCACCAGCAGAGAACGCAGGCAGACCCAGTACTTC